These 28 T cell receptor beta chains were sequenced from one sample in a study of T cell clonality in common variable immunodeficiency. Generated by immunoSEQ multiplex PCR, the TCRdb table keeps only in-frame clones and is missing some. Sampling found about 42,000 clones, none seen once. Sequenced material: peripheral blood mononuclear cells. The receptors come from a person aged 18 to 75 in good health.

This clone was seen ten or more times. CDR3 protein: CASSEDINGYTF. The covered CDR3 bases are TGTGCCAGCAGTGAAGATATAAATGGC. This chain links TRBV6-1 with TRBJ1-2; D is uncertain. The read is 3 residues too short to cover the CDR3 end, so that end is filled in from the germline J gene. CDR1 is MNHNS, CDR2 SASEGT, per germline. V shed 1 base and J shed 6 bases, with 6 bases lying between them. The CDR3 loop spans 12 amino acids.

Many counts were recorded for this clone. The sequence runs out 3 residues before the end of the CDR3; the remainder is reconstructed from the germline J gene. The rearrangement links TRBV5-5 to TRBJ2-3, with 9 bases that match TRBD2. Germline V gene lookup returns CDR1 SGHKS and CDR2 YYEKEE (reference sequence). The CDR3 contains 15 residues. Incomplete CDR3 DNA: TGTGCCAGCAGCGGGGGACTAGCTTTGGGGGAGACG. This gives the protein CASSGGLALGET. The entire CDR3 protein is CASSGGLALGETQYF. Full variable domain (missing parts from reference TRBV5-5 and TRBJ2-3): DAGVTQSPTHLIKTRGQQVTLRCSPISGHKSVSWYQQVLGQGPQFIFQYYEKEERGRGNFPDRFSARQFPNYSSELNVNALLLGDSALYLCASSGGLALGETQYFGPGTRLTVL.

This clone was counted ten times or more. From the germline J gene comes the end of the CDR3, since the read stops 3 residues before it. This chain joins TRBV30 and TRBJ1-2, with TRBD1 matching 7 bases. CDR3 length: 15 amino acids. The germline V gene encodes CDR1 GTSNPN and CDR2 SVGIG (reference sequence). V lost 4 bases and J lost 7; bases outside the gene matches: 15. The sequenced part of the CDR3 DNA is TGTGCCTGGACCGGTAGGGGACAGACGGGGACTGGC. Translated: CAWTGRGQTGTG. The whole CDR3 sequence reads CAWTGRGQTGTGYTF. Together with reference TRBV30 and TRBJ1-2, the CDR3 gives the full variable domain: SQTIHQWPATLVQPVGSPLSLECTVEGTSNPNLYWYRQAAGRGLQLLFYSVGIGQISSEVPQNLSASRPQDRQFILSSKKLLLSDSGFYLCAWTGRGQTGTGYTFGSGTRLTVV.

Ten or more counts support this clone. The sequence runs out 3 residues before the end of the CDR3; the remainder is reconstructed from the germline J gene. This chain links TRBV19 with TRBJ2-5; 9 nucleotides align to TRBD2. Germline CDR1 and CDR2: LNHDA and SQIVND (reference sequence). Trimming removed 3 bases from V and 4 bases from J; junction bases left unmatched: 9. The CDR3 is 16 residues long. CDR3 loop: CASSIPSLAGVETQYF. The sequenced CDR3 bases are TGTGCCAGTAGTATTCCCTCTTTAGCGGGAGTAGAGACC. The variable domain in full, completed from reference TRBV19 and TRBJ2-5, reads DGGITQSPKYLFRKEGQNVTLSCEQNLNHDAMYWYRQDPGQGLRLIYYSQIVNDFQKGDIAEGYSVSREKKESFPLTVTSAQKNPTAFYLCASSIPSLAGVETQYFGPGTRLLVL.

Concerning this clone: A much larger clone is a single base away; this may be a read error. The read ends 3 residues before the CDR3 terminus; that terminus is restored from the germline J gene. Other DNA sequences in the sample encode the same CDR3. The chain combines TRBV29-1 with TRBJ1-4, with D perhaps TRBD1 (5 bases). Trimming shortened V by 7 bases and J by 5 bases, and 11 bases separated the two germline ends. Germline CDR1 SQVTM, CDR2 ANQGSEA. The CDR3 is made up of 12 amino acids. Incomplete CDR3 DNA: TGCAGCGCCCGACAGCACAATGAAAAA. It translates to CSARQHNEK. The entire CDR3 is CSARQHNEKLFF.

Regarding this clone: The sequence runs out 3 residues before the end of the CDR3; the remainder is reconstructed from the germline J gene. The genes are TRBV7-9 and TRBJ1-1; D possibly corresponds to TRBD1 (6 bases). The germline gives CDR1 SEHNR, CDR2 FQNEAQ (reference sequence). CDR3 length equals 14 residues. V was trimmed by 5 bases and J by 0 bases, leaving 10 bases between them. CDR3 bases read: TGTGCCAGCAGCCCCGACAGGCTGAACACTGAA. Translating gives CASSPDRLNTE. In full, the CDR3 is CASSPDRLNTEAFF. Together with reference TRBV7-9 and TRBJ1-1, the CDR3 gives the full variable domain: DTGVSQNPRHKITKRGQNVTFRCDPISEHNRLYWYRQTLGQGPEFLTYFQNEAQLEKSRLLSDRFSAERPKGSFSTLEIQRTEQGDSAMYLCASSPDRLNTEAFFGQGTRLTVV.

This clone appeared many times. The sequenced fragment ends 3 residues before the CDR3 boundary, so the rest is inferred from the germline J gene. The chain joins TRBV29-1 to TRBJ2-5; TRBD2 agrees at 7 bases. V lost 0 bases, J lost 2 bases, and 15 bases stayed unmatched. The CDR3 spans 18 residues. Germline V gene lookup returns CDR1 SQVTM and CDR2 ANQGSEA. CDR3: CSVEDQGPCGRRQETQYF. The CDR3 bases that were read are TGCAGCGTTGAAGATCAAGGGCCTTGCGGGAGACGGCAAGAGACC. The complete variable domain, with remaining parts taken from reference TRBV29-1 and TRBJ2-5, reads SAVISQKPSRDICQRGTSLTIQCQVDSQVTMMFWYRQQPGQSLTLIATANQGSEATYESGFVIDKFPISRPNLTFSTLTVSNMSPEDSSIYLCSVEDQGPCGRRQETQYFGPGTRLLVL.

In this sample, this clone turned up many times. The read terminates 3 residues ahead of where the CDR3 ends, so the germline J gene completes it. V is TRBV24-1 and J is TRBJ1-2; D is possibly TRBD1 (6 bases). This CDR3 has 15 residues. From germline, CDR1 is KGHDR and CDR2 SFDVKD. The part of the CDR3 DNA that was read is TGTGCCACCAGTGACTCCGGGACACTCAGTGCGGGC. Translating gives CATSDSGTLSAG. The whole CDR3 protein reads CATSDSGTLSAGYTF.

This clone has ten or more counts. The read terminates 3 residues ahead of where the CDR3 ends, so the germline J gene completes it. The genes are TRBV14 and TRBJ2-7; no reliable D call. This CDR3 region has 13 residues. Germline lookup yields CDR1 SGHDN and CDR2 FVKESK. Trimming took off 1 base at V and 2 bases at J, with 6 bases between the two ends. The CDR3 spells CASSQVATYEQYF. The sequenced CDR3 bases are TGTGCCAGCAGCCAAGTTGCTACCTACGAG.

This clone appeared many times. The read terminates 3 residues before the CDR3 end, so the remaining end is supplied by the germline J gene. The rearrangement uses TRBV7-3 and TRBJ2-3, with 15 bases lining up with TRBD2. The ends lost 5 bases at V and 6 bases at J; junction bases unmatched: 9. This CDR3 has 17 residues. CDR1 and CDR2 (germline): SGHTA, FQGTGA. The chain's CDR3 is CASSKGLAGGEGDTQYF. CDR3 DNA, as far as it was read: TGTGCCAGCAGCAAAGGACTAGCGGGGGGGGAGGGGGATACG. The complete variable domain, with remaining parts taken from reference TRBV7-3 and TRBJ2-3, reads GAGVSQTPSNKVTEKGKYVELRCDPISGHTALYWYRQSLGQGPEFLIYFQGTGAADDSGLPNDRFFAVRPEGSVSTLKIQRTERGDSAVYLCASSKGLAGGEGDTQYFGPGTRLTVL.

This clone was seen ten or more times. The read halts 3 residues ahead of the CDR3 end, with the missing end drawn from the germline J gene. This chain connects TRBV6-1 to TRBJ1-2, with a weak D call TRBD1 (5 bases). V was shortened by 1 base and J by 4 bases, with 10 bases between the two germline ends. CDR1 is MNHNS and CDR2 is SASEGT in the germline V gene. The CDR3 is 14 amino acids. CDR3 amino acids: CASSEESGGYGYTF. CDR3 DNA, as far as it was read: TGTGCCAGCAGTGAAGAGAGCGGGGGCTATGGC.

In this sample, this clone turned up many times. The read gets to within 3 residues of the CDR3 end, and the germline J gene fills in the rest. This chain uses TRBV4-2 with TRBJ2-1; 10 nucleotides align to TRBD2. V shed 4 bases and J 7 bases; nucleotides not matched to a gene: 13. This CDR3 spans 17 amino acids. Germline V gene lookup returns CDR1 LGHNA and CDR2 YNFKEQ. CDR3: CASSRSGRERNWNEQFF. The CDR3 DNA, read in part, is TGTGCCAGCAGCCGCAGCGGGAGGGAAAGGAATTGGAATGAG.

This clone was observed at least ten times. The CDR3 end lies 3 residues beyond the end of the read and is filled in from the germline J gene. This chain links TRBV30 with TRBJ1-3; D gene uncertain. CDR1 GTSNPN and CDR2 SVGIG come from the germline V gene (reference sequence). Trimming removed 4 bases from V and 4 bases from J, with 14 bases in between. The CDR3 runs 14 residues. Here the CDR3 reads CAWTPPGWGNTIYF. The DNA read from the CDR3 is TGTGCCTGGACCCCTCCCGGGTGGGGAAACACC.

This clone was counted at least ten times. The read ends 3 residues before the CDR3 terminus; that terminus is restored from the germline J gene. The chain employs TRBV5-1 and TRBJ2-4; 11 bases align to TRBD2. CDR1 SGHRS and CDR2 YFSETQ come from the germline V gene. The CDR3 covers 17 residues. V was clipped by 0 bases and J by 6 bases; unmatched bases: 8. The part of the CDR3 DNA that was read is TGCGCCAGCAGCTTGGCCGAACTAGCGGGGGTTGGAAACATT. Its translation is CASSLAELAGVGNI. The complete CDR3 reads CASSLAELAGVGNIQYF.

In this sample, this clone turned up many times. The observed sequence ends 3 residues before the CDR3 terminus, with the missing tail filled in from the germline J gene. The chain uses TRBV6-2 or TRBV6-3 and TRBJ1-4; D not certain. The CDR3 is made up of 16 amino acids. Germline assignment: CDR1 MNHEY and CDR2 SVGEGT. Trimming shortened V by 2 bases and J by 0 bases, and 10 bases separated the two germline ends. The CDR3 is CASSYPTVATNEKLFF. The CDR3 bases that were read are TGTGCCAGCAGTTACCCCACAGTGGCAACTAATGAAAAA.

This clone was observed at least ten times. The covered CDR3 bases are TGTGCCAGCAGCTTCTTAGAAAAA. This translates into CASSFLEK. The whole CDR3 reads CASSFLEKLFF. The rearrangement uses TRBV7-9 and TRBJ1-4; D not resolved. The read falls 3 residues short of the CDR3 end, and the missing part is taken from the germline J gene. Germline V gene data show CDR1 as SEHNR and CDR2 as FQNEAQ (reference sequence). The V and J ends lost 3 bases and 8 bases respectively, with 4 bases between them. The CDR3 runs to 11 residues.

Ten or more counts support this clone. CDR3 bases read: TGTGCCAGCAGCCCCGGACAGTGGACGGAGCCC. This gives the protein CASSPGQWTEP. The entire CDR3 is CASSPGQWTEPQHF. The V gene is TRBV7-2, the J gene TRBJ1-5; D might be TRBD1 (6 bases). The sequence runs out 3 residues before the end of the CDR3; the remainder is reconstructed from the germline J gene. The V gene lost 5 bases and the J gene lost 8 bases, with 16 bases spanning the gap. Germline loops: CDR1 SGHTA, CDR2 FQGNSA. The CDR3 runs 14 residues.

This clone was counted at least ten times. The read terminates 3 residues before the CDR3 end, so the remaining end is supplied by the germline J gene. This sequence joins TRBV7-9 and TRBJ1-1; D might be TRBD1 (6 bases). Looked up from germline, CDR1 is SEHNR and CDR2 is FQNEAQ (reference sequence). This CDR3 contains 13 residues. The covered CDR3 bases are TGTGCCAGCAGCTTGGACAGCGGGGGGGAA. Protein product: CASSLDSGGE. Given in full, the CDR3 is CASSLDSGGEAFF.

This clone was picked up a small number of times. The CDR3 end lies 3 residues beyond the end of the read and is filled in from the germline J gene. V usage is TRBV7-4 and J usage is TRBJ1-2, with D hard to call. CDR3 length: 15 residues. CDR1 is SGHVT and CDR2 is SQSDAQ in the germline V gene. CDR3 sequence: CASSLSGSANNDYTF. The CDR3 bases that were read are TGTGCCAGCAGCTTAAGCGGGAGTGCGAACAATGAC.

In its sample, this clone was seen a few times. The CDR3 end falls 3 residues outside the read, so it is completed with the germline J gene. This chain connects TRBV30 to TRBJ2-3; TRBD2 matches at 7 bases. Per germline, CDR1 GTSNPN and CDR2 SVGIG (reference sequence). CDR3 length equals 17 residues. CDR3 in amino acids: CAWSVVAGVSEAETQYF. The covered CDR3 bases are TGTGCCTGGAGTGTTGTTGCGGGAGTCTCCGAGGCGGAGACG.

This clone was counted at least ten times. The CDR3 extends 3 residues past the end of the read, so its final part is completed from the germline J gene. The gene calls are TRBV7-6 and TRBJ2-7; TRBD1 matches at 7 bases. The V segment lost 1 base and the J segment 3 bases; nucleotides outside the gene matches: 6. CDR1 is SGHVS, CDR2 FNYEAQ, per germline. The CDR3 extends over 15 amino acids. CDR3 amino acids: CASSLDTGEGYEQYF. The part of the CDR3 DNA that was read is TGTGCCAGCAGCTTAGATACAGGGGAAGGCTACGAG.

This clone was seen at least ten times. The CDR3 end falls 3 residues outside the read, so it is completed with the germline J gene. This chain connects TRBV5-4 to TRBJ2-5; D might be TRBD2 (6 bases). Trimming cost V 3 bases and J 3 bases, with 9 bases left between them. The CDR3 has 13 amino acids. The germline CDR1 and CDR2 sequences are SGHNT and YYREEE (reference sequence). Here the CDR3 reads CASSSAGKETQYF. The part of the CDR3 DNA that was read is TGTGCCAGCAGCTCCGCGGGGAAAGAGACC.

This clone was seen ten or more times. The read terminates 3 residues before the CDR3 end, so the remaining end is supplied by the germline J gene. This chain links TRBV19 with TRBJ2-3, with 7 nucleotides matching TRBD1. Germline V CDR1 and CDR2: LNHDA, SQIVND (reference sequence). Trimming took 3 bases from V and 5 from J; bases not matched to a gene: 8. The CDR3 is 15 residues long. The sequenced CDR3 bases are TGTGCCAGTAGTATCGGGACAGCGTCGGGAGATACG. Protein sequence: CASSIGTASGDT. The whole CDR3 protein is CASSIGTASGDTQYF.

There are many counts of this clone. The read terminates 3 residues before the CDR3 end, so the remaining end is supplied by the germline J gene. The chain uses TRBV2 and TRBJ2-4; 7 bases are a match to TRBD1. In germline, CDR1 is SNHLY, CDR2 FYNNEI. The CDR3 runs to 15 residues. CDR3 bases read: TGTGCCAGCAGGGACAGCCCAGTTCAGGGGGATCTT. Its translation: CASRDSPVQGDL. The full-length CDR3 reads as CASRDSPVQGDLQYF.

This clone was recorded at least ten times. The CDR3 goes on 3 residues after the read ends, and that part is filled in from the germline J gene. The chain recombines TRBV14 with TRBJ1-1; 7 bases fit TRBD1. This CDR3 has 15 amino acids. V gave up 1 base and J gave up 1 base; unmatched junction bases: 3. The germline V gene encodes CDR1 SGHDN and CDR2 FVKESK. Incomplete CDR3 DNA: TGTGCCAGCAGCCAAGCCAGGGGGAAGAACACTGAA. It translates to CASSQARGKNTE. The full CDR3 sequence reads CASSQARGKNTEAFF.

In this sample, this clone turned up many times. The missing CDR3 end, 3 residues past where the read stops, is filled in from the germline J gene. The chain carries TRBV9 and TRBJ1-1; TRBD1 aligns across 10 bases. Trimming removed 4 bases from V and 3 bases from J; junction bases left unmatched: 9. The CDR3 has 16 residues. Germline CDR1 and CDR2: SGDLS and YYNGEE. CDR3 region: CASSPRDRGIDTEAFF. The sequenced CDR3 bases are TGTGCCAGCAGCCCCCGGGACAGGGGCATAGACACTGAA. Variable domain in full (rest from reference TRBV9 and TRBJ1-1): DSGVTQTPKHLITATGQRVTLRCSPRSGDLSVYWYQQSLDQGLQFLIQYYNGEERAKGNILERFSAQQFPDLHSELNLSSLELGDSALYFCASSPRDRGIDTEAFFGQGTRLTVV.

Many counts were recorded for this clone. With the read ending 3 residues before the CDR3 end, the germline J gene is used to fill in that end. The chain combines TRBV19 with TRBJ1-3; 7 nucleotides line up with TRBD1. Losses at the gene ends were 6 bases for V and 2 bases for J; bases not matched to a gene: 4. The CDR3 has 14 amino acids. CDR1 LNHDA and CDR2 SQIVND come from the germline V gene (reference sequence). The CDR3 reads CASSPDRTGNTIYF. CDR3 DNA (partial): TGTGCCAGTAGCCCGGACAGGACTGGAAACACC.

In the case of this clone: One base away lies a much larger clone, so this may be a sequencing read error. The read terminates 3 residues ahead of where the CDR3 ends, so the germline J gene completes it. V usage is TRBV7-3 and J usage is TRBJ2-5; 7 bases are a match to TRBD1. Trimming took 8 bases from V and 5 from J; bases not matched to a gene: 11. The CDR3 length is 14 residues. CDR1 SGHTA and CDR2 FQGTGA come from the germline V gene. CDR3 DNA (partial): TGTGCCAGCGGCACGACAGGGTCCAGCGAGACC. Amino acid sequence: CASGTTGSSET. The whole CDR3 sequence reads CASGTTGSSETQYF.